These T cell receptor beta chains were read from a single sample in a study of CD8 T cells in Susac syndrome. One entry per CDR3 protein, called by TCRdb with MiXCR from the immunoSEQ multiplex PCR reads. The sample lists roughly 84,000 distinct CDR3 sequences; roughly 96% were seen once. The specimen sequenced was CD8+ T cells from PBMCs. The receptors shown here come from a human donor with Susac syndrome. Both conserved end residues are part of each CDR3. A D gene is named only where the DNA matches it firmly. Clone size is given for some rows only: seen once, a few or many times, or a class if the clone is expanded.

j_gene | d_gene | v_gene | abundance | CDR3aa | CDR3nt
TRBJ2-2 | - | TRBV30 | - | CAWDSTGELFF | TGTGCCTGGGACAGCACCGGGGAGCTGTTTTTT
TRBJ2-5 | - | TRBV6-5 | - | CATSWLLGQETQYF | TGTGCCACCTCCTGGCTCCTAGGACAAGAGACCCAGTACTTC
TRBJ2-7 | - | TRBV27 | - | CASSLFDGYEQYF | TGTGCCAGCAGTTTATTCGACGGCTACGAGCAGTACTTC
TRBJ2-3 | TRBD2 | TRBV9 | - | CASSDPLEAGGTDTQYF | TGTGCCAGCAGCGACCCCCTAGAAGCGGGGGGCACAGATACGCAGTATTTT
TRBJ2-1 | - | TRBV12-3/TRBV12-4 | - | CASSLSYNEQFF | TGTGCCAGCAGCCTGTCCTACAATGAGCAGTTCTTC
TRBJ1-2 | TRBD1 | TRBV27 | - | CASSLRTAGQPYGYTF | TGTGCCAGCAGTTTACGCACCGCGGGACAGCCTTATGGCTACACCTTC
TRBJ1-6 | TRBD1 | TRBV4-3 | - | CASSLGQGNSPLHF | TGCGCCAGCAGCCTAGGACAGGGGAACTCACCCCTCCACTTT
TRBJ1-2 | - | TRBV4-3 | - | CASSQDLPGPGGYTF | TGCGCCAGCAGCCAAGATCTGCCAGGGCCGGGTGGCTACACCTTC
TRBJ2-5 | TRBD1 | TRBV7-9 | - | CASRGQGYETQYF | TGTGCCAGCAGGGGACAGGGTTACGAGACCCAGTACTTC
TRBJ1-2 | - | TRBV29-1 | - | CSVPGPGNNGYTF | TGCAGCGTCCCCGGTCCGGGGAATAATGGCTACACCTTC
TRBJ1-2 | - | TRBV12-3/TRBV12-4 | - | CASSFGTGNGYTF | TGTGCCAGCAGTTTTGGGACCGGTAATGGCTACACCTTC
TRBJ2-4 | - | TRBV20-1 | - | CSVSRWEFIAKNIQYF | TGCAGTGTTAGTCGGTGGGAATTCATAGCCAAAAACATTCAGTACTTC
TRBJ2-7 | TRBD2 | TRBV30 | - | CAWGEAGGSYEQYF | TGTGCCTGGGGTGAAGCGGGAGGTTCCTACGAGCAGTACTTC
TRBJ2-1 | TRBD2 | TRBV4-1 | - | CASSQDRLAGDNEQFF | TGCGCCAGCAGCCAAGATCGACTAGCGGGAGACAATGAGCAGTTCTTC
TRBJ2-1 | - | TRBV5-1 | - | CASSLNEGSSYNEQFF | TGCGCCAGCAGCTTAAACGAGGGAAGCTCCTACAATGAGCAGTTCTTC
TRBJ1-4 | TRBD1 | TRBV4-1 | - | CASRTEQGAREKLFF | TGCGCCAGCCGCACCGAACAGGGGGCTCGCGAAAAACTGTTTTTT
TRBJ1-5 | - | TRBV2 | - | CASKLYRVGQPQHF | TGTGCCAGCAAGTTATACAGGGTGGGGCAGCCCCAGCATTTT
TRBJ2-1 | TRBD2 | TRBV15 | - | CATSRATSYEQFF | TGTGCCACCAGCAGAGCGACTAGCTATGAGCAGTTCTTC
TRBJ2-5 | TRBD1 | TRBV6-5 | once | CASSPNRGQETQYF | TGTGCCAGCAGTCCTAACAGGGGCCAAGAGACCCAGTACTTC
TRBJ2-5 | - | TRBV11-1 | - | CASDEGQETQYF | TGTGCCAGCGATGAGGGCCAAGAGACCCAGTACTTC
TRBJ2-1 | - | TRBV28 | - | CASRSTGSNYNEQFF | TGTGCCAGCAGGTCAACAGGGTCCAACTACAATGAGCAGTTCTTC
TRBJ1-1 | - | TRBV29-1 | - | CSVEKEQGYTEAFF | TGCAGCGTTGAAAAAGAACAGGGCTACACTGAAGCTTTCTTT
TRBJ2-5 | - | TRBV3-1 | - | CASSQFGGPETQYF | TGTGCCAGCAGCCAGTTCGGGGGACCAGAGACCCAGTACTTC
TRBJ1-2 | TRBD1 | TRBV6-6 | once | CASSYGTGDTYGYTF | TGTGCCAGCAGTTACGGGACAGGGGATACCTATGGCTACACCTTC
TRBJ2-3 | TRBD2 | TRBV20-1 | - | CSASSSGATDTQYF | TGCAGTGCTAGCTCTAGCGGGGCCACAGATACGCAGTATTTT
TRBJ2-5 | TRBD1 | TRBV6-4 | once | CASSEHRGQTQYF | TGTGCCAGCAGTGAACACAGGGGACAGACCCAGTACTTC
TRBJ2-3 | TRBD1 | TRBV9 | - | CASSATGVEDTQYF | TGTGCCAGCAGCGCTACAGGGGTGGAAGATACGCAGTATTTT
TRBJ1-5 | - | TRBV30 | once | CAWKPGRRPNSNQPQHF | TGTGCCTGGAAACCGGGACGGAGACCTAATAGCAATCAGCCCCAGCATTTT
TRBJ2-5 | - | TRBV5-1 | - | CASSLAGANQETQYF | TGCGCCAGCAGCTTGGCAGGGGCCAATCAAGAGACCCAGTACTTC
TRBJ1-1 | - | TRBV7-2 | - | CASSLGVITEAFF | TGTGCCAGCAGCTTAGGAGTGATCACTGAAGCTTTCTTT
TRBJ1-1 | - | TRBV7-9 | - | CASSSDRHEAFF | TGTGCCAGCAGCTCAGACCGACACGAAGCTTTCTTT